This TCR beta chain was recorded in a study of blood T cell repertoires in COVID-19. Whole-study context: Material from acute and convalescent COVID-19 was sourced from the United States, Italy and Spain. T cells, B-cell-depleted T cells, or PBMCs provided the cDNA or gDNA that served as material.

Original processing methods: Reference gene primer amplification in the assay estimated nucleated cell counts. Assay used: immunoSEQ multiplex PCR; TCRdb lists only in-frame clones, some missing. V and J calls and clone size are copied from that table; D and trimming were computed from the DNA. The sample includes under 150,000 clones, around 91% of them seen just once. From germline, CDR1 is LGHDT and CDR2 YNNKEL (reference sequence). The CDR3 consists of 13 residues. With 3 bases clipped from V and 2 bases from J, the junction kept 1 base outside the gene matches. This clone came up once. V usage is TRBV3-1 (or the pseudogene TRBV3-2) and J usage is TRBJ2-7; 7 nucleotides agree with TRBD1. Sequenced sample: peripheral blood. The source of this sequence is a woman aged 60-75 years with active COVID-19. DNA of the CDR3: TGTGCCAGCAGCCATGGGACAGCCTACGAGCAGTACTTC. Amino acids: CASSHGTAYEQYF.